The 10 T cell receptor beta chains reported below all come from one sample, sequenced in a study of tumor-infiltrating lymphocytes in localized non-small cell lung cancer (dated by TCRdb to the early 2020s). Library preparation was by the immunoSEQ multiplex PCR assay. TCRdb re-hosts the immuneACCESS table, in-frame sequences only. Its copies lack some clones; in the studies checked, an unresolved V gene accounts for under half of them, and the cause for the rest is not known. The table for this sample lists fewer than 15,000 clones; around 68% of them were counted only once. The ten largest clones take up about 8.5% of the sample. Sequenced material: lung tumor tissue. The receptors here all came from a human donor with non-small cell lung cancer.

This rearrangement joins TRBV5-1 to TRBJ1-1; D is unresolved. CDR3 length equals 13 residues. The germline V and J ends were trimmed by 4 bases and 5 bases, with 12 bases remaining between them. CDR1 and CDR2 (germline): SGHRS, YFSETQ. The CDR3 DNA reads TGCGCCAGCAGCCTTCAGGAGAGAACTGAAGCTTTCTTT. It yields the protein CASSLQERTEAFF.

This clone was picked up a small number of times. This sequence joins TRBV18 and TRBJ2-1; D gene ambiguous. Germline V gene lookup returns CDR1 KGHSH and CDR2 LQKENI. Trimming stripped 2 bases from V and 0 bases from J, with 11 bases between. This CDR3 has 16 residues. In DNA form, the CDR3 reads TGTGCCAGCTCACCAATGTCACCAAGCTCCTACAATGAGCAGTTCTTC. Protein: CASSPMSPSSYNEQFF.

CDR3 bases: TGTGCCAGCAGCACCGGGACAGGGGCCTACGAGCAGTACTTC. It encodes CASSTGTGAYEQYF. The chain couples TRBV9 to TRBJ2-7; 10 nucleotides line up with TRBD1. CDR1 SGDLS and CDR2 YYNGEE come from the germline V gene. This CDR3 spans 14 amino acids. Germline trimming cut 4 bases from V and 2 bases from J; bases unmatched to any gene: 3.

The CDR3 here is CASSFEGESPLHF. The CDR3 region has the DNA TGCGCCAGCAGCTTTGAGGGAGAATCACCCCTCCACTTT. This chain links TRBV5-1 with TRBJ1-6; D is undetermined. The CDR3 contains 13 residues. Per germline, CDR1 SGHRS and CDR2 YFSETQ. V was trimmed by 2 bases and J by 10 bases, leaving 10 bases between them.

The rearrangement joins TRBV19 to TRBJ1-2; 8 bases agree with TRBD1. Germline lookup yields CDR1 LNHDA and CDR2 SQIVND (reference sequence). After removal of 5 bases from V and 5 bases from J, the junction contained 10 bases not matched to a gene. This CDR3 has 15 amino acids. For the CDR3, the DNA is TGTGCCAGTAGTTCCCCGGGACAGGACGGATATGGCTACACCTTC. As protein: CASSSPGQDGYGYTF.

The chain carries TRBV2 and TRBJ2-4; TRBD1 matches 10 bases. Per germline, CDR1 SNHLY and CDR2 FYNNEI. Trimming at V came to 3 bases and at J to 0 bases, leaving 5 bases not matched to a gene. CDR3 size: 17 residues. The CDR3 bases are TGTGCCAGCAGTGACCGACAGGGGGCTATAGCCAAAAACATTCAGTACTTC. This codes for CASSDRQGAIAKNIQYF.

This clone appeared once. CDR3 in DNA: TGTGCCAGCGAGGGAACGGGGGCAGATACGCAGTATTTT. This gives the protein CASEGTGADTQYF. The chain employs TRBV27 and TRBJ2-3; the D gene is possibly TRBD2 (6 bases). CDR3 length: 13 residues. Germline-derived CDR1 and CDR2 are MNHEY and SMNVEV (reference sequence). V was trimmed by 8 bases and J by 4 bases, leaving 13 bases between them.

The rearrangement joins TRBV6-5 to TRBJ1-2; D may be TRBD1 (5 bases). This CDR3 contains 12 residues. Germline V gene sequence: CDR1 MNHEY, CDR2 SVGAGI. V lost 0 bases and J 6 bases, leaving 5 bases between the germline ends. The CDR3 nucleotides are TGTGCCAGCAGTTACTCGGGGGATGGCTACACCTTC. Translating gives CASSYSGDGYTF.

The rearrangement joins TRBV10-3 to TRBJ2-6; 9 bases agree with TRBD1. The CDR3 loop spans 16 amino acids. The germline CDR1 and CDR2 sequences are ENHRY and SYGVKD. The V and J ends lost 3 bases and 4 bases, in that order; junction bases with no gene match: 4. CDR3 region: CAISEQGAGGANVLTF. The CDR3 nucleotides are TGTGCCATCAGTGAACAGGGGGCTGGCGGGGCCAACGTCCTGACTTTC.

The rearrangement joins TRBV29-1 to TRBJ1-2; D is uncertain. CDR1 is SQVTM, CDR2 ANQGSEA, per germline. V lost 0 bases and J lost 0, with 5 bases in between. This CDR3 has 13 amino acids. The DNA for the CDR3 is TGCAGCGTTGAAGACGGATCTAACTATGGCTACACCTTC. Translated: CSVEDGSNYGYTF.